The next 26 T cell receptor beta chains were all read from a single sample in a study of vaccination and CD4 T cells after COVID-19. Treatment: approximately nine-day PBMC culture with coronavirus spike peptide pools or control peptides (ViraFEST assay). Oncomine TCR Beta short-read sequencing was applied to DNA from cultured CD4+ T cells. TCRdb itself ran the PCR reads through MiXCR, one entry per CDR3 protein. This sample has more than 9,000 distinct CDR3 sequences, with around three fifths found just once. These receptors are not linked to any known antigen. The material sequenced was CD4+ T cells from blood, cultured in vitro. The source of these receptors is a human donor who had recovered from COVID-19.

The chain links TRBV28 to TRBJ2-5; TRBD2 is a possible D gene (6 bases). The CDR3 runs to 13 residues. Trimming removed 3 bases from V and 7 bases from J, with 12 bases in between. Germline V gene sequence: CDR1 MDHEN, CDR2 SYDVKM. CDR3 sequence reads: CASSLASAGTQYF. DNA of the CDR3: TGTGCCAGCAGTTTGGCTAGCGCGGGGACCCAGTACTTC.

The rearrangement uses TRBV7-2 and TRBJ1-2; D not resolved. Looked up from germline, CDR1 is SGHTA and CDR2 is FQGNSA. Trimming took off 1 base at V and 8 bases at J, with 17 bases between the two ends. The CDR3 has 15 amino acids. CDR3 residues: CASSLEAEPTGGYTF. The DNA for the CDR3 is TGTGCCAGCAGCTTAGAGGCGGAACCAACCGGGGGCTACACCTTC.

This clonotype turned up a few times. The V gene is TRBV27, the J gene TRBJ2-2; 7 bases line up with TRBD2. V lost 6 bases, J lost 3 bases, and 13 bases stayed unmatched. The length of the CDR3 is 17 residues. CDR1 MNHEY and CDR2 SMNVEV come from the germline V gene (reference sequence). The CDR3, as DNA: TGTGCCAGCAGAAGAAAGGGGTCGGGAGGCTACACCGGGGAGCTGTTTTTT. Translation gives CASRRKGSGGYTGELFF.

This clonotype was seen only a few times. The V and J genes are TRBV7-9 and TRBJ1-3; the D gene is possibly TRBD1 (5 bases). The CDR3 extends over 17 amino acids. The V end lost 5 bases, the J end lost 4 bases, and 21 bases lay between the germline ends. CDR1 and CDR2 (germline): SEHNR, FQNEAQ (reference sequence). The DNA of the CDR3 is TGTGCCAGCAGCCAGACCCGGGACTCCCGGCGAGGAAACACCATATATTTT. Its translation is CASSQTRDSRRGNTIYF.

Remarks on this clonotype: A read error may explain this, as a much larger clone is one base away. The chain links TRBV7-2 to TRBJ2-7; tentatively, D is TRBD1 or TRBD2 (6 bases each). The CDR3 covers 15 residues. The germline V gene encodes CDR1 SGHTA and CDR2 FQGNSA. In DNA, the CDR3 is TGTGTCAGCAGCTTAGTTTCGGGGGCGGTGAACGAGCAGTACTTC. Its translation: CVSSLVSGAVNEQYF.

The rearrangement links TRBV4-1 to TRBJ1-1; D gene ambiguous. The V gene's germline CDR1 is MGHRA and CDR2 YSYEKL. The CDR3 is made up of 14 amino acids. V lost 0 bases to trimming and J lost 2 bases, with 7 bases between them. The CDR3 loop is CASSQDRENTEAFF. Here the CDR3 DNA reads TGCGCCAGCAGCCAAGATCGAGAAAACACTGAAGCTTTCTTT.

The V and J genes are TRBV14 and TRBJ1-5; D is uncertain. Deletions cut 4 bases from V and 4 bases from J, with 8 bases between. The germline gives CDR1 SGHDN, CDR2 FVKESK. The CDR3 loop spans 13 amino acids. Here the CDR3 reads CASSLGFNQPQHF. The CDR3 DNA sequence: TGTGCCAGCAGCCTCGGGTTTAATCAGCCCCAGCATTTT.

The CDR3 loop reads CASSEARSNQPQHF. The CDR3 DNA follows: TGTGCCAGCAGTGAAGCGCGGAGCAATCAGCCCCAGCATTTT. The chain combines TRBV2 with TRBJ1-5; D gene ambiguous. This CDR3 region has 14 residues. Trimming took off 0 bases at V and 1 base at J, with 4 bases between the two ends. Germline V gene lookup returns CDR1 SNHLY and CDR2 FYNNEI.

The table lists this clonotype with a count of one. This chain joins TRBV15 and TRBJ2-1; 8 nucleotides line up with TRBD2. The CDR3 totals 15 residues. V lost 6 bases and J lost 7; bases outside the gene matches: 11. The germline V gene encodes CDR1 LNHNV and CDR2 YYDKDF (reference sequence). This chain's CDR3 is CATSMDSGSPNEQFF. CDR3 DNA: TGTGCCACCAGTATGGACAGCGGGAGTCCTAATGAGCAGTTCTTC. Full variable domain (missing parts from reference TRBV15 and TRBJ2-1): DAMVIQNPRYQVTQFGKPVTLSCSQTLNHNVMYWYQQKSSQAPKLLFHYYDKDFNNEADTPDNFQSRRPNTSFCFLDIRSPGLGDTAMYLCATSMDSGSPNEQFFGPGTRLTVL.

The V gene is TRBV6-2 or TRBV6-3, the J gene TRBJ2-5; 9 nucleotides align to TRBD2. J was trimmed by 2 bases and V by 5 bases; bases with no gene match: 9. The CDR3 is 16 residues long. Germline-derived CDR1 and CDR2 are MNHEY and SVGEGT. In DNA, the CDR3 is TGTGCCAGCAGTCTAAGGAGCGGGGGGTATCAAGAGACCCAGTACTTC. Protein product: CASSLRSGGYQETQYF.

This chain joins TRBV19 and TRBJ1-6; D gene uncertain. V dropped 5 bases and J dropped 10 bases, with 18 bases sitting between them. Germline CDR1 is LNHDA and CDR2 is SQIVND (reference sequence). The CDR3 is 15 residues long. CDR3 protein: CASSSWREIGSPLHF. The DNA of the CDR3 is TGTGCCAGTAGTTCGTGGAGGGAAATAGGATCACCCCTCCACTTT. Looking up the rest from reference TRBV19 and TRBJ1-6 gives the full variable domain: DGGITQSPKYLFRKEGQNVTLSCEQNLNHDAMYWYRQDPGQGLRLIYYSQIVNDFQKGDIAEGYSVSREKKESFPLTVTSAQKNPTAFYLCASSSWREIGSPLHFGNGTRLTVT.

The chain carries TRBV19 and TRBJ1-5; D possibly corresponds to TRBD1 (5 bases). Germline V gives CDR1 LNHDA, CDR2 SQIVND (reference sequence). Trimming shortened V by 10 bases and J by 4 bases, and 11 bases separated the two germline ends. The CDR3 covers 12 residues. The CDR3 DNA is TGTGCCACGGGACCACCTAATCAGCCCCAGCATTTT. Translating gives CATGPPNQPQHF. Using reference TRBV19 and TRBJ1-5 for the parts outside the CDR3, the full variable domain is DGGITQSPKYLFRKEGQNVTLSCEQNLNHDAMYWYRQDPGQGLRLIYYSQIVNDFQKGDIAEGYSVSREKKESFPLTVTSAQKNPTAFYLCATGPPNQPQHFGDGTRLSIL.

The V call is TRBV6-2 or TRBV6-3, the J call TRBJ1-5; D is unresolved. V shed 6 bases and J shed 0 bases, with 12 bases lying between them. This CDR3 contains 15 residues. Per germline, CDR1 MNHEY and CDR2 SVGEGT. The CDR3 loop is CASRLTDGSNQPQHF. In DNA, the CDR3 is TGTGCCAGCAGACTAACTGACGGTAGCAATCAGCCCCAGCATTTT.

V and J are TRBV25-1 and TRBJ2-4; 9 bases are a match to TRBD1. J gave up 0 bases and V 6 bases, and 6 bases lay outside the gene matches. This CDR3 region has 16 residues. Germline V gene sequence: CDR1 MGHDK, CDR2 SYGVNS. For the CDR3, the DNA is TGTGCCAGCAGCGACGGGACAGGGAAAGCCAAAAACATTCAGTACTTC. Translating it yields CASSDGTGKAKNIQYF.

This clonotype was seen a few times. The chain employs TRBV7-2 and TRBJ1-4, with D perhaps TRBD1 (5 bases). This CDR3 has 14 amino acids. The V gene's germline CDR1 is SGHTA and CDR2 FQGNSA. V was clipped by 5 bases and J by 5 bases, with 12 bases between them. As DNA, the CDR3 is TGTGCCAGCAGCCCCCAGGGACTGAATGAAAAACTGTTTTTT. Translating it yields CASSPQGLNEKLFF.

The genes are TRBV19 and TRBJ2-7; 8 bases are shared with TRBD1. Trimming at V came to 4 bases and at J to 4 bases, leaving 6 bases not matched to a gene. The CDR3 is made up of 14 amino acids. Per germline, CDR1 LNHDA and CDR2 SQIVND (reference sequence). CDR3 DNA sequence: TGTGCCAGTAGTAAGGGGGGACAGGCGTACGAGCAGTACTTC. It translates to CASSKGGQAYEQYF.

The chain is built from TRBV19 and TRBJ1-1; TRBD1 might be the D (5 bases). Trimming removed 3 bases from V and 4 bases from J, with 9 bases in between. This CDR3 contains 13 residues. Germline values: CDR1 LNHDA, CDR2 SQIVND (reference sequence). The CDR3 bases are TGTGCCAGTAGTATGTGGGGGGGCACTGAAGCTTTCTTT. It codes for CASSMWGGTEAFF.

The gene calls are TRBV2 and TRBJ1-5; a weak D match, TRBD1 (5 bases). Trimming left V 2 bases short and J 7 bases short, with 15 bases between. The CDR3 covers 15 residues. From germline, CDR1 is SNHLY and CDR2 FYNNEI. This chain's CDR3 is CASSESQGRGQPQHF. CDR3 nucleotide sequence: TGTGCCAGCAGTGAAAGTCAGGGACGGGGGCAGCCCCAGCATTTT.

On this clonotype itself: A read error may account for a junction end that differs from germline. V and J are TRBV6-1 and TRBJ2-5; a weak D match, TRBD1 (5 bases). The CDR3 has 15 amino acids. From germline, CDR1 is MNHNS and CDR2 SASEGT. Here the CDR3 reads CAISAGADSQETQYF. The CDR3 DNA is TGTGCCATCAGTGCTGGGGCCGATTCCCAAGAGACCCAGTACTTC.

J is TRBJ1-1 and V is TRBV12-3 or TRBV12-4; D ambiguous. The CDR3 covers 13 residues. Trimming took 6 bases from V and 1 from J, leaving 9 bases between them. The CDR3 region has the DNA TGTGCCAGCAGCAGGAACGGGAACACTGAAGCTTTCTTT. Protein product: CASSRNGNTEAFF.

By share of the sample, this clonotype is medium-sized. The DNA of the CDR3 is TGTGCCAGCAGTTTACGACTAGCGGGAGTAACAGATACGCAGTATTTT. Translated: CASSLRLAGVTDTQYF. The chain links TRBV12-3 or TRBV12-4 to TRBJ2-3; 12 nucleotides align to TRBD2. V dropped 2 bases and J dropped 3; count of bases not matched to a gene: 3. This CDR3 has 16 amino acids.

The V gene is TRBV2, the J gene TRBJ2-5; possible D gene TRBD1, 5 bases. The CDR3 totals 13 residues. The germline V gene encodes CDR1 SNHLY and CDR2 FYNNEI. The ends were cut back, 5 bases at V and 5 bases at J, with 12 bases in the middle. CDR3 region: CASSLRQSETQYF. CDR3 sequence (DNA): TGTGCCAGCAGTTTGAGACAGTCTGAGACCCAGTACTTC.

The chain links TRBV5-4 to TRBJ2-5; D possibly uses TRBD1 or TRBD2 (5 bases each). CDR3 size: 15 residues. The germline V gene has CDR1 SGHNT and CDR2 YYREEE (reference sequence). Trimming shortened V by 3 bases and J by 3 bases, and 15 bases separated the two germline ends. CDR3 nucleotide sequence: TGTGCCAGCAGCTCGTACCGGGACCTAGAAGAGACCCAGTACTTC. Residues: CASSSYRDLEETQYF.

The chain links TRBV19 to TRBJ1-2; D is possibly TRBD1 (6 bases). V lost 0 bases and J 4 bases, leaving 6 bases between the germline ends. Germline values: CDR1 LNHDA, CDR2 SQIVND (reference sequence). The CDR3 consists of 13 residues. The chain's CDR3 is CASSIDRGYGYTF. CDR3 coding DNA: TGTGCCAGTAGTATAGACAGGGGCTATGGCTACACCTTC.

The V and J genes are TRBV4-2 and TRBJ1-1; D is perhaps TRBD1 (5 bases). Germline CDR1 LGHNA, CDR2 YNFKEQ. Trimming took off 0 bases at V and 3 bases at J, with 8 bases between the two ends. This CDR3 has 14 residues. CDR3 in DNA: TGTGCCAGCAGCCAAGATGGGGGATACACTGAAGCTTTCTTT. It is translated as CASSQDGGYTEAFF.

This clonotype was picked up a small number of times. CDR3 residues: CASSLNRGPRYGYTF. CDR3 nucleotide sequence: TGTGCCAGCAGCCTCAACAGGGGGCCGAGGTATGGCTACACCTTC. V gene TRBV7-2 combines with J gene TRBJ1-2; 9 bases are a match to TRBD1. After removal of 5 bases from V and 5 bases from J, the junction contained 9 bases not matched to a gene. Germline V gene lookup returns CDR1 SGHTA and CDR2 FQGNSA. The CDR3 covers 15 residues.